The T cell receptor beta chain described here comes from a study of CD8+ T cells in alopecia areata. CDR3 length: 13 amino acids. Notes on the study in general: Among the cells sequenced in scalp samples are also the resident alphabeta T cells of normal skin.

Indicated treatment: oral pan-JAK inhibitor, 5-10 mg twice daily. Once RNA had been extracted, it was reverse transcribed into cDNA to act as the sequencing template. This table comes from immunoSEQ multiplex PCR, and its TCRdb copy is limited to in-frame clones, with some not included. The data show 200,000 to 250,000 clones, over 40% seen once. Concerning this clone itself: What it recognizes is unknown.

The chain is built from TRBV21-1 and TRBJ1-5; TRBD1 is the table's D call, not checked against the DNA. TRBV21-1 is noted as a pseudogene. The sequenced sample was CD4+ T cells sorted from blood, obtained around week 36, from a patient treated with tofacitinib. This receptor was taken from a human donor with alopecia areata. The DNA for the CDR3 is TGTGCCAGCAACCACCAGAGCAATCAGCCCCAGCATTTT. This codes for CASNHQSNQPQHF.